This paragraph covers one T cell receptor (beta chain) sequence. Germline V CDR1 and CDR2: MNHEY, SVGEGT. The CDR3 consists of 15 residues. The V gene lost 7 bases and the J gene lost 1 base, with 16 bases spanning the gap. The data are from a study of blood T cell repertoires in COVID-19. Under the authors' procedure: From reference gene primer amplification, estimates of nucleated cell counts were derived. Data came from immunoSEQ multiplex PCR; TCRdb stores just in-frame clones and leaves some out. The DNA gave D and trimming, while V, J and clone size come from that table. The sample yields about 150,000 clones, roughly 80% seen once.

The receptor comes from an older woman with acute or convalescent COVID-19. V is TRBV6-2 or TRBV6-3 and J is TRBJ1-1, with D hard to call. The sequenced sample was peripheral blood. The CDR3 spells CASTPSGRSNTEAFF. Written as DNA, the CDR3 is TGTGCCAGCACCCCTTCGGGGAGGTCGAACACTGAAGCTTTCTTT.